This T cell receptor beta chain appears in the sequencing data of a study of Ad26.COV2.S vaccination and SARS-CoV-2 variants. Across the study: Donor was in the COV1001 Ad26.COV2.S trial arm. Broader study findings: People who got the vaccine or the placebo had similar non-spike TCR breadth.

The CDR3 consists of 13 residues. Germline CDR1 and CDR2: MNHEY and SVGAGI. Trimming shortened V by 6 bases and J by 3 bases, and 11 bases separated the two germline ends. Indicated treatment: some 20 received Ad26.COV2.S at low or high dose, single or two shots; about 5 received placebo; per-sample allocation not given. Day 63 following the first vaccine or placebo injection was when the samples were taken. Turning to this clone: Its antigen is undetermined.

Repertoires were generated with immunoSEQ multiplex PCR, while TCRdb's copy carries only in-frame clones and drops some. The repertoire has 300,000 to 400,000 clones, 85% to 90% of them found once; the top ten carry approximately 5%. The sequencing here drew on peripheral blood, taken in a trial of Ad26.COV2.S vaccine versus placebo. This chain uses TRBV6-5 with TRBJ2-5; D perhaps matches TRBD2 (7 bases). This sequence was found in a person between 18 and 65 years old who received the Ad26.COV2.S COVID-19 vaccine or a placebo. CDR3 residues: CASRLGGEETQYF. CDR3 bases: TGTGCCAGCAGACTAGGGGGGGAAGAGACCCAGTACTTC.